The 30 T cell receptor beta chains below come from one sample, sequenced in a study of OX40 agonist ivuxolimab in advanced cancers. Sequencing used immunoSEQ multiplex PCR; TCRdb keeps in-frame clones, though not all of them. Here the sample spans about 14,000 clones, 82% being singletons. The starting material was CD4+ or CD8+ T cells sorted from blood, obtained in a trial of the OX40 agonist ivuxolimab. These receptors were obtained from an adult with an advanced solid tumor such as melanoma, head and neck, liver or kidney cancer.

The chain is built from TRBV19 and TRBJ2-1; 13 nucleotides agree with TRBD2. CDR3 length equals 17 residues. The ends lost 3 bases at V and 5 bases at J; junction bases unmatched: 7. Germline V CDR1 and CDR2: LNHDA, SQIVND (reference sequence). CDR3 in DNA: TGTGCCAGTAGTATGGGCCTGGGACTAGCGGGGAACAATGAGCAGTTCTTC. It specifies CASSMGLGLAGNNEQFF.

The V call is TRBV19, the J call TRBJ2-7; D is perhaps TRBD1 (6 bases). The V end lost 1 base, the J end lost 4 bases, and 14 bases lay between the germline ends. The CDR3 is made up of 15 amino acids. Germline V lookup: CDR1 LNHDA, CDR2 SQIVND (reference sequence). The CDR3 is CASSIGSGAGYEQYF. DNA for the CDR3: TGTGCCAGTAGTATAGGGTCAGGGGCCGGTTACGAGCAGTACTTC.

V gene TRBV10-3 combines with J gene TRBJ2-2; no definite D call. Germline loops: CDR1 ENHRY, CDR2 SYGVKD. Trimming took off 0 bases at V and 8 bases at J, with 4 bases between the two ends. The CDR3 is 12 amino acids. Here the CDR3 reads CAISESGGELFF. The DNA of the CDR3 is TGTGCCATCAGTGAGTCTGGGGGGGAGCTGTTTTTT.

This rearrangement joins TRBV12-5 to TRBJ2-3; D is unresolved. V was cut by 9 bases and J by 2 bases, with 18 bases left in between. The CDR3 is 15 amino acids. Looked up from germline, CDR1 is LGHNT and CDR2 is FRNRAP. The DNA of the CDR3 is TGTGCTAGCTCATACCTAGGCGGATCCACAGATACGCAGTATTTT. It is translated as CASSYLGGSTDTQYF.

This chain connects TRBV7-6 to TRBJ2-4; 7 bases align to TRBD1. The junction had 13 bases not matched to a gene; V was cut back by 4 bases and J by 4 bases. Germline values: CDR1 SGHVS, CDR2 FNYEAQ. The CDR3 totals 17 residues. CDR3 loop: CASSSTIPGTEKNIQYF. In DNA, the CDR3 is TGTGCCAGCAGCTCGACAATCCCCGGGACAGAAAAAAACATTCAGTACTTC.

The chain recombines TRBV5-1 with TRBJ1-1; D is uncertain. Germline CDR1 reads SGHRS; CDR2 reads YFSETQ. CDR3 length: 11 residues. The V end lost 0 bases, the J end lost 10 bases, and 7 bases lay between the germline ends. CDR3 sequence (DNA): TGCGCCAGCAGCTTGGCCGGACTAGCTTTCTTT. It is translated as CASSLAGLAFF.

V gene TRBV7-9 combines with J gene TRBJ1-1; tentatively, D is TRBD1 (5 bases). Looked up from germline, CDR1 is SEHNR and CDR2 is FQNEAQ (reference sequence). V was trimmed by 3 bases and J by 6 bases, leaving 14 bases between them. This CDR3 region has 14 residues. In DNA, the CDR3 is TGTGCCAGCAGCTTTATCCAGGGAGGATCTGAAGCTTTCTTT. Translation gives CASSFIQGGSEAFF.

V gene TRBV19 combines with J gene TRBJ2-5, with TRBD1 matching over 9 bases. V shed 6 bases, J shed 2 bases, and the junction held 7 bases outside the gene matches. Per germline, CDR1 LNHDA and CDR2 SQIVND (reference sequence). CDR3 size: 15 residues. The CDR3 bases are TGTGCCAGTAGCCCTAACAGGGGGCCGCAAGAGACCCAGTACTTC. This codes for CASSPNRGPQETQYF. Combining the CDR3 with reference TRBV19 and TRBJ2-5 gives the whole variable domain DGGITQSPKYLFRKEGQNVTLSCEQNLNHDAMYWYRQDPGQGLRLIYYSQIVNDFQKGDIAEGYSVSREKKESFPLTVTSAQKNPTAFYLCASSPNRGPQETQYFGPGTRLLVL.

The rearrangement links TRBV5-1 to TRBJ2-1; either TRBD1 or TRBD2 may supply D (5 bases each). Germline CDR1 is SGHRS and CDR2 is YFSETQ. There are 13 residues in the CDR3. Trimming took off 3 bases at V and 9 bases at J, with 13 bases between the two ends. The CDR3 coding sequence is TGCGCCAGCAGCTCCCCCGGGGCGATTGAGCAGTTCTTC. As protein: CASSSPGAIEQFF.

The gene calls are TRBV7-9 and TRBJ2-7; maybe TRBD2 (5 bases). The germline gives CDR1 SEHNR, CDR2 FQNEAQ (reference sequence). With 1 base removed from V and 7 bases from J, the gap between germline ends came to 17 bases. CDR3 size: 15 residues. CDR3 bases: TGTGCCAGCAGCTTAGAGAGGGCGGCTACTGGAGAGCAGTACTTC. Its translation is CASSLERAATGEQYF.

The V call is TRBV4-2, the J call TRBJ2-3; TRBD2 aligns across 10 bases. The CDR3 loop spans 15 amino acids. The junction had 4 bases not matched to a gene; V was cut back by 2 bases and J by 5 bases. The germline V gene has CDR1 LGHNA and CDR2 YNFKEQ. CDR3 nucleotides: TGTGCCAGCAGCCAACCGACTAGCGGGCAAGATACGCAGTATTTT. It encodes CASSQPTSGQDTQYF.

The V call is TRBV7-6, the J call TRBJ1-3; no clear D gene. Germline CDR1 and CDR2: SGHVS and FNYEAQ. Trimming pared 1 base from V and 2 bases from J, leaving 15 bases between. The CDR3 sequence is 17 residues long. DNA of the CDR3: TGTGCCAGCAGCTTAGTCCCCCTCTTGGGGACTGGAAACACCATATATTTT. This gives the protein CASSLVPLLGTGNTIYF.

The chain combines TRBV7-9 with TRBJ2-2; D possibly matches TRBD1 or TRBD2 (5 bases each). The CDR3 is made up of 16 amino acids. Between the trimmed V and J ends, which lost 8 bases and 6 bases, there was a span of 22 bases. Germline-derived CDR1 and CDR2 are SEHNR and FQNEAQ (reference sequence). The CDR3 loop reads CASRPQTGGRPGELFF. CDR3 bases: TGTGCCAGCCGACCTCAGACTGGGGGTCGTCCCGGGGAGCTGTTTTTT.

This rearrangement joins TRBV27 to TRBJ2-7; D is undetermined. Trimming cost V 6 bases and J 0 bases, with 9 bases left between them. Germline V gives CDR1 MNHEY, CDR2 SMNVEV (reference sequence). The CDR3 covers 13 residues. Here the CDR3 DNA reads TGTGCCAGCAGCTCCCTGGCCTCCTACGAGCAGTACTTC. It translates to CASSSLASYEQYF.

The V and J genes are TRBV25-1 and TRBJ2-7; unclear D gene. Looked up from germline, CDR1 is MGHDK and CDR2 is SYGVNS. Deletions cut 10 bases from V and 9 bases from J, with 13 bases between. This CDR3 is 10 amino acids long. Here the CDR3 reads CATAQNGQYF. The CDR3 nucleotides read TGTGCCACAGCACAGAACGGGCAGTACTTC.

This sequence joins TRBV4-2 and TRBJ1-2, with D possibly TRBD1 on 6 matching bases. V shed 1 base and J shed 2 bases, with 11 bases lying between them. Germline-derived CDR1 and CDR2 are LGHNA and YNFKEQ. The CDR3 runs 15 residues. CDR3: CASSQGWTANYGYTF. CDR3 nucleotides: TGTGCCAGCAGCCAAGGATGGACAGCCAACTATGGCTACACCTTC.

The V and J genes are TRBV9 and TRBJ2-7; D perhaps matches TRBD1 (5 bases). The V and J ends lost 4 bases and 2 bases respectively, with 16 bases between them. The CDR3 has 15 amino acids. Germline V gene sequence: CDR1 SGDLS, CDR2 YYNGEE. The CDR3, as DNA: TGTGCCAGCAGCCCCCAGGGCACAGTCCCCTACGAGCAGTACTTC. It is translated as CASSPQGTVPYEQYF.

V usage is TRBV5-6 and J usage is TRBJ1-2, with D perhaps TRBD1 (5 bases). The germline V gene has CDR1 SGHDT and CDR2 YYEEEE. The V end was cut by 4 bases, the J end by 3 bases, with 10 bases between. The CDR3 runs to 13 residues. The CDR3 region has the DNA TGTGCCAGCAGCCTGGGGGGGTACTATGGCTACACCTTC. As protein: CASSLGGYYGYTF.

The chain combines TRBV27 with TRBJ2-7; 8 bases are a match to TRBD1. V lost 5 bases, J lost 5 bases, and 8 bases stayed unmatched. The CDR3 is 14 residues long. Germline assignment: CDR1 MNHEY and CDR2 SMNVEV (reference sequence). The CDR3 DNA sequence: TGTGCCAGCAGTCCCCCCGGACAGGGCGACGAGCAGTACTTC. Its protein is CASSPPGQGDEQYF.

This sequence joins TRBV7-9 and TRBJ1-2; D is ambiguous. CDR3 length: 11 amino acids. V lost 3 bases and J 8 bases, leaving 7 bases between the germline ends. Germline values: CDR1 SEHNR, CDR2 FQNEAQ (reference sequence). The CDR3 loop reads CASSFDPGYTF. CDR3 in DNA: TGTGCCAGCAGCTTCGACCCCGGCTACACCTTC.

The rearrangement links TRBV27 to TRBJ1-1; tentative D call: TRBD1 (5 bases). CDR1 and CDR2 (germline): MNHEY, SMNVEV (reference sequence). The V and J ends lost 3 bases and 4 bases respectively, with 9 bases between them. The CDR3 is made up of 13 amino acids. CDR3 bases: TGTGCCAGCAGTTTTCAGGGCAGCACTGAAGCTTTCTTT. Translating it yields CASSFQGSTEAFF.

The chain is built from TRBV2 and TRBJ2-5; TRBD2 matches at 9 bases. The germline gives CDR1 SNHLY, CDR2 FYNNEI. With 2 bases clipped from V and 2 bases from J, the junction kept 6 bases outside the gene matches. The CDR3 is made up of 16 amino acids. CDR3 loop: CASSERAGGPQETQYF. The DNA of the CDR3 is TGTGCCAGCAGTGAAAGGGCGGGGGGGCCACAAGAGACCCAGTACTTC.

The chain recombines TRBV19 with TRBJ1-1; no reliable D call. Germline V CDR1 and CDR2: LNHDA, SQIVND (reference sequence). The CDR3 is made up of 11 amino acids. V shed 9 bases and J shed 3 bases, with 8 bases lying between them. The CDR3 is CASSIHTEAFF. CDR3 nucleotides: TGTGCCAGCTCGATTCACACTGAAGCTTTCTTT.

This chain links TRBV13 with TRBJ2-5; D is unclear. The CDR3 has 14 residues. V was clipped by 5 bases and J by 2 bases, with 12 bases between them. CDR1 PRHDT and CDR2 FYEKMQ come from the germline V gene (reference sequence). This CDR3 reads CASSLRAPQETQYF. The CDR3 bases are TGTGCCAGCAGCCTACGGGCTCCACAAGAGACCCAGTACTTC.

The chain uses TRBV27 and TRBJ1-2, with 7 bases identical to TRBD1. Germline V CDR1 and CDR2: MNHEY, SMNVEV (reference sequence). V trimming: 5 bases; J trimming: 8 bases; junction bases outside the gene matches: 8. The CDR3 contains 13 residues. The CDR3 reads CASSPQTGDGYTF. The CDR3, as DNA: TGTGCCAGCAGTCCCCAAACAGGGGACGGCTACACCTTC.

J is TRBJ1-1 and V is TRBV7-9, with 7 positions matching TRBD1. Germline CDR1 and CDR2: SEHNR and FQNEAQ (reference sequence). This CDR3 comprises 13 residues. J gave up 5 bases and V 5 bases, and 5 bases lay outside the gene matches. The DNA for the CDR3 is TGTGCCAGCAGCGCACAGGGGACGACTGAAGCTTTCTTT. This gives the protein CASSAQGTTEAFF.

In its sample, this clone ranks as large (0.1 to 1%). The chain links TRBV7-6 to TRBJ1-3, with TRBD1 matching over 8 bases. From germline, CDR1 is SGHVS and CDR2 FNYEAQ. Trimming cost V 4 bases and J 1 base; bases outside gene matches: 6. The CDR3 sequence is 16 residues long. The CDR3 spells CASSSEQGASGNTIYF. The CDR3 nucleotides read TGTGCCAGCAGCTCTGAGCAGGGGGCTTCTGGAAACACCATATATTTT.

The chain joins TRBV18 to TRBJ1-4; a weak D match, TRBD1 (6 bases). The ends were cut back, 8 bases at V and 8 bases at J, with 15 bases in the middle. Per germline, CDR1 KGHSH and CDR2 LQKENI. There are 13 residues in the CDR3. This CDR3 reads CASTGTGNEKLFF. The CDR3 coding sequence is TGTGCCAGCACAGGAACAGGGAACGAAAAACTGTTTTTT.

The chain is built from TRBV23-1 and TRBJ2-6, with 10 bases aligning to TRBD1. TRBV23-1 has ORF status, its function being uncertain. CDR3 length: 21 residues. V lost 2 bases to trimming and J lost 4 bases; unmatched junction nucleotides: 17. As DNA, the CDR3 is TGCGCCAGCAGTCAACTCATTCTGACAGGGGGCCTTGGAACCGGGGCCAACGTCCTGACTTTC. Protein product: CASSQLILTGGLGTGANVLTF.

The chain is built from TRBV9 and TRBJ1-4; D is possibly TRBD1 (5 bases). This CDR3 contains 15 residues. The V and J ends lost 4 bases and 2 bases respectively, with 12 bases between them. Germline lookup yields CDR1 SGDLS and CDR2 YYNGEE. CDR3 sequence reads: CASSSQGSTNEKLFF. DNA of the CDR3: TGTGCCAGCAGCTCTCAGGGATCTACTAATGAAAAACTGTTTTTT.